This T cell receptor beta chain was recovered during a study of human T cells and chemical hapten exposure. Overall study results and limits: Significantly greater numbers of large CDR3 similarity clusters came from expanded TCRs than from controls.

Time point meaning: patch test 2, 6 weeks after DPC sensitization. Treatment defined: therapeutic diphenylcyclopropenone sensitization with weekly scalp DPC. The total RNA was obtained from whole blood that was not fractionated. Germline V gene lookup returns CDR1 KGHSH and CDR2 LQKENI. Trimming shortened V by 4 bases and J by 3 bases, and 13 bases separated the two germline ends. This CDR3 region has 15 residues. This clonotype was seen at least ten times. Its matching antigen is unknown. Individual cDNA molecules each carried unique molecular identifiers attached by the library. MiXCR, applied by TCRdb to the RACE reads, yields one record per CDR3 protein. The table shows some 99,000 distinct CDR3 sequences, with less than 10% occurring only once.

The sequence was obtained from a woman in her forties with alopecia areata. Some clones in this sample may be carry-over from other donors' samples. This sample comprised whole blood, obtained in connection with sensitization to the hapten diphenylcyclopropenone (DPC). The chain is built from TRBV18 and TRBJ1-3; D unclear. CDR3 sequence (DNA): TGTGCCAGCTCACAGGCGGGAAAGTTTGGAAACACCATATATTTT. Translating it yields CASSQAGKFGNTIYF. The variable domain in full, completed from reference TRBV18 and TRBJ1-3, reads NAGVMQNPRHLVRRRGQEARLRCSPMKGHSHVYWYRQLPEEGLKFMVYLQKENIIDESGMPKERFSAEFPKEGPSILRIQQVVRGDSAAYFCASSQAGKFGNTIYFGEGSWLTVV.